This T cell receptor (beta chain) was captured in a study of blood T cell repertoires in COVID-19. Study summary: Some COVID-19 samples were acute and others convalescent; all came from the United States, Italy and Spain. PBMCs, B-cell-depleted T cells, or T cells were the source of the cDNA or gDNA that made up the material.

Generated by immunoSEQ multiplex PCR, the TCRdb table keeps only in-frame clones and is missing some. Of tens of thousands of clones listed, more than 80% are singletons. This clone has more than one count but fewer than ten. The germline V and J ends were trimmed by 6 bases and 5 bases, with 23 bases remaining between them. Germline V gives CDR1 LGHDT, CDR2 YNNKEL (reference sequence). This CDR3 contains 16 residues. The gene calls are TRBV3-1 (or the pseudogene TRBV3-2) and TRBJ2-7, with D tentatively TRBD1 (6 bases). The receptor was isolated from a woman over 75 with acute or convalescent COVID-19. Sequencing was done on a sample of peripheral blood. DNA for the CDR3: TGTGCCAGCAGTCCCCGTGGGGGCCTACGGCGCCACGAGCAGTACTTC. This gives the protein CASSPRGGLRRHEQYF.